This entry lists 11 T cell receptor beta chains sequenced from one sample in a study of blood T cell repertoires in COVID-19. TCRdb's copy holds only in-frame clones and misses some; the assay was immunoSEQ multiplex PCR. Counted here are 80,000 to 95,000 clones, roughly 80% occurring once; the ten biggest clones make up around a quarter. The sequenced sample consisted of peripheral blood. The source of these receptors is an older man with active or convalescent COVID-19.

This chain links TRBV12-3 or TRBV12-4 with TRBJ1-1; D is possibly TRBD1 (6 bases). The CDR3 is 13 amino acids. Deletions cut 6 bases from V and 5 bases from J, with 13 bases between. CDR3 residues: CASRQNRVTEAFF. CDR3 coding DNA: TGTGCCAGCAGGCAAAACAGGGTAACTGAAGCTTTCTTT.

This sequence joins TRBV5-4 and TRBJ2-7; TRBD1 agrees at 7 bases. J lost 0 bases, V lost 0 bases, and 0 bases had no gene match. This CDR3 is built from 14 residues. CDR1 SGHNT and CDR2 YYREEE come from the germline V gene (reference sequence). Written as DNA, the CDR3 is TGTGCCAGCAGCTTGGACAGGGGCTCCTACGAGCAGTACTTC. It is translated as CASSLDRGSYEQYF.

V and J are TRBV18 and TRBJ2-3; TRBD2 is a possible D gene (6 bases). This CDR3 contains 15 residues. V was trimmed by 2 bases and J by 5 bases, leaving 14 bases between them. Germline V lookup: CDR1 KGHSH, CDR2 LQKENI. CDR3 coding DNA: TGTGCCAGCTCACCAGGTACGGGGGAGAGAGATACGCAGTATTTT. Amino acids: CASSPGTGERDTQYF.

The chain couples TRBV6-5 to TRBJ1-4; tentatively, D is TRBD1 (6 bases). In germline, CDR1 is MNHEY, CDR2 SVGAGI. Trimming took 6 bases from V and 5 from J, leaving 13 bases between them. CDR3 size: 14 residues. The CDR3 protein is CASSRRGGNEKLFF. The CDR3 DNA is TGTGCCAGCAGCCGGCGGGGGGGCAATGAAAAACTGTTTTTT.

A single count supports this clone. CDR3 amino acids: CAISESLGGGNQPQHF. The CDR3 DNA reads as TGTGCCATCAGTGAGTCGTTGGGGGGGGGCAATCAGCCCCAGCATTTT. V gene TRBV10-3 combines with J gene TRBJ1-5; D perhaps matches TRBD1 (5 bases). CDR1 and CDR2 (germline): ENHRY, SYGVKD. CDR3 length equals 16 residues. The V end lost 0 bases, the J end lost 2 bases, and 11 bases lay between the germline ends.

The table lists this clone with a count of one. V usage is TRBV27 and J usage is TRBJ2-5; the match to TRBD2 covers 9 bases. CDR3 length equals 14 residues. The J segment lost 6 bases and the V segment lost 8 bases, leaving 10 bases of the junction unmatched. Germline V CDR1 and CDR2: MNHEY, SMNVEV (reference sequence). The CDR3 sequence: CASSLAGLGKTQYF. CDR3 DNA: TGTGCCAGCTCCCTAGCGGGGTTGGGGAAGACCCAGTACTTC.

The rearrangement uses TRBV5-1 and TRBJ1-2; 10 bases match TRBD1. V trimming: 5 bases; J trimming: 1 base; junction bases outside the gene matches: 8. CDR1 and CDR2 from the germline V gene are SGHRS and YFSETQ. CDR3 length equals 16 residues. DNA of the CDR3: TGCGCCAGCAGAAGACAGGGGGCTGCCATTAACTATGGCTACACCTTC. Amino acid sequence: CASRRQGAAINYGYTF.

A single count supports this clone. J is TRBJ1-2 and V is TRBV18, with no clear D. Germline loops: CDR1 KGHSH, CDR2 LQKENI. The CDR3 length is 14 residues. Trimming cost V 1 base and J 4 bases, with 10 bases left between them. This CDR3 reads CASSPLEGPYGYTF. For the CDR3, the DNA is TGTGCCAGCTCACCACTTGAGGGTCCCTATGGCTACACCTTC. Looking up the rest from reference TRBV18 and TRBJ1-2 gives the full variable domain: NAGVMQNPRHLVRRRGQEARLRCSPMKGHSHVYWYRQLPEEGLKFMVYLQKENIIDESGMPKERFSAEFPKEGPSILRIQQVVRGDSAAYFCASSPLEGPYGYTFGSGTRLTVV.

The chain couples TRBV7-8 to TRBJ1-5; 7 bases map to TRBD1. Germline V lookup: CDR1 SGHVS, CDR2 FQNEAQ. Germline trimming cut 2 bases from V and 1 base from J; bases unmatched to any gene: 5. The CDR3 contains 16 residues. CDR3 bases: TGTGCCAGCAGCTTACAGGCCAGGGGGAGCAATCAGCCCCAGCATTTT. It codes for CASSLQARGSNQPQHF.

The chain combines TRBV5-1 with TRBJ2-3; D is perhaps TRBD1 (5 bases). V was shortened by 7 bases and J by 1 base, with 13 bases between the two germline ends. CDR3 length: 14 amino acids. Germline assignment: CDR1 SGHRS and CDR2 YFSETQ. The CDR3 bases are TGCGCCAGCCTTGCCACAGGAGGCACAGATACGCAGTATTTT. This gives the protein CASLATGGTDTQYF.

This clone was counted once. The rearrangement links TRBV9 to TRBJ2-2; 7 bases are a match to TRBD2. CDR1 is SGDLS, CDR2 YYNGEE, per germline. The CDR3 runs 15 residues. Losses at the gene ends were 2 bases for V and 3 bases for J; bases not matched to a gene: 4. CDR3 sequence (DNA): TGTGCCAGCAGCGTTGGCGGGGGAGACACCGGGGAGCTGTTTTTT. Translated: CASSVGGGDTGELFF.